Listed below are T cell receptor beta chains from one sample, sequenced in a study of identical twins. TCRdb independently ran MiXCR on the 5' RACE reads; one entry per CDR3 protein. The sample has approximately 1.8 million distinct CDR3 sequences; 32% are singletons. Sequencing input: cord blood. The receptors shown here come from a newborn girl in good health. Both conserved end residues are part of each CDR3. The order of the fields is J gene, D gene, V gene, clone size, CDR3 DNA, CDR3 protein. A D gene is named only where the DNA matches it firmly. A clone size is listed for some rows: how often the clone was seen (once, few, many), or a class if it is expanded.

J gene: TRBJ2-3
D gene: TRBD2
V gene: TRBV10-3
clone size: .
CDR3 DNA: TGTGCCATCAGTGTGCTAGCGGGTGCAGATACGCAGTATTTT
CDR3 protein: CAISVLAGADTQYF

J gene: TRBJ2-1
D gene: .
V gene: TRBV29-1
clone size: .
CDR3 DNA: TGCAGCGTTGCCGCCGGGGGTTTCCGCTCCTACAATGAGCAGTTCTTC
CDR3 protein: CSVAAGGFRSYNEQFF

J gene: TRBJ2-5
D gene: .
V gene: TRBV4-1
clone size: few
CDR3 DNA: TGCGCCAGCATCTCCCTGCGAGGAGAGACCCAGTACTTC
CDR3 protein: CASISLRGETQYF

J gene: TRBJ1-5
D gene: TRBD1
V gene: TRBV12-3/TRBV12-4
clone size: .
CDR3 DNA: TGTGCCAGCAGTTCCCGGACAGGGTATAGCAATCAGCCCCAGCATTTT
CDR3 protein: CASSSRTGYSNQPQHF

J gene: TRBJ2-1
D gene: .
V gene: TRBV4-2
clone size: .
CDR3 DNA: TGTGCCAGCAGCCCGCCCGACGAGTACAATGAGCAGTTCTTC
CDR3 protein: CASSPPDEYNEQFF

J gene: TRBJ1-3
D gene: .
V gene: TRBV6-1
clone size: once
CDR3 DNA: TGTGCCAGCAGGCGCAGGGAGGCCGACCCTGGAAACACCATATATTTT
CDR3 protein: CASRRREADPGNTIYF

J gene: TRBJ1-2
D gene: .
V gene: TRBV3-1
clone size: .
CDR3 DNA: TGTGCCAGCAGCCAAGATGCGGCAGGTAACTATGGCTACACCTTC
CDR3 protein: CASSQDAAGNYGYTF

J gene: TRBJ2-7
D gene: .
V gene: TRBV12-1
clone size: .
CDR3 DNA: TGTGCCAGCAGCTCCCCCGTCTTAGCGGGGGATAGGGGCGAGCAGTACTTC
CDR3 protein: CASSSPVLAGDRGEQYF

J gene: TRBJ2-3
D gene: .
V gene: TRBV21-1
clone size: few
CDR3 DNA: TGTGCCAGCAGCAAAAGTGACAAGCGGGGTTGGATAACAGATACGCAGTATTTT
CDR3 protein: CASSKSDKRGWITDTQYF

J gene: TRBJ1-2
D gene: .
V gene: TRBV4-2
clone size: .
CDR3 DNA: TGTGCCAGCAGCCAGGAGGGGCCGGCTGGCTACACCTTC
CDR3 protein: CASSQEGPAGYTF

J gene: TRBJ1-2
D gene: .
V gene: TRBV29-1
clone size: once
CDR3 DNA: TGCAGCGTTGCGGGACGTAATAACTATGGCTACACCTTC
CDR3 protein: CSVAGRNNYGYTF

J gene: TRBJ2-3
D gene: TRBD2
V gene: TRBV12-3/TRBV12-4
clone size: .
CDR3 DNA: TGTGCCAGCAGCGGACTAGTGAGCGCAGATGTGCAATATTTT
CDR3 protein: CASSGLVSADVQYF

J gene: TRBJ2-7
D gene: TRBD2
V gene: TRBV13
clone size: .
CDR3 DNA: TGTGCCAGCAGCTTATGGGGGACTAGCGGACCCTACGAGCAGTACTTC
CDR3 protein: CASSLWGTSGPYEQYF

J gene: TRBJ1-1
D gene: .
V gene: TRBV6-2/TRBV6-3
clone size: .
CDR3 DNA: TGTGCCAGCAGTTACCGAACGAGGGAGCGAATAAATGCTTTCTTT
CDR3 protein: CASSYRTRERINAFF

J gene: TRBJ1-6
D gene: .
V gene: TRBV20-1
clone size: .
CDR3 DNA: TGCAGTGCCCGAACCACCACAGGGAGCTCCTATAATTCACCCCTCCACTTT
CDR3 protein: CSARTTTGSSYNSPLHF

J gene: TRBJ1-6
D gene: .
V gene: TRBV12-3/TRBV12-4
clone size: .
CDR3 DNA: TGTGCCAGCAGCCCATCCTCCGGGGGTTCTAATTCACCCCTCCACTTT
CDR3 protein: CASSPSSGGSNSPLHF

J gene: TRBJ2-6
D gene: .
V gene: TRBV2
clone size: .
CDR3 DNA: TGTGCCAGCAGTGAAGGGGTGTTCCTCTCTGGGGCCAACGTCCCGACTTTC
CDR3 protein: CASSEGVFLSGANVPTF

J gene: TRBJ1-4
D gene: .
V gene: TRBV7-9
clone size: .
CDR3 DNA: TGTGCCAGCAGCCCCATTAATGGGGAAAAACTGTTTTTT
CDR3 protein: CASSPINGEKLFF

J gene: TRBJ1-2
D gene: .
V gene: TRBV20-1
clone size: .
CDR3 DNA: .
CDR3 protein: CSARPWGQGNTF

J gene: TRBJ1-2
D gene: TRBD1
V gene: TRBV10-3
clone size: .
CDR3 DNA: TGTGCCATCAGTGAAGGTACAGGGGACTATGGCTACACCTTC
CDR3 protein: CAISEGTGDYGYTF

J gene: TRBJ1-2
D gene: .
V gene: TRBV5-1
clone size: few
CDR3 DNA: TGCGCCAGCAGCAACAGGCCCAACTATGGCTACACCTTC
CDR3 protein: CASSNRPNYGYTF

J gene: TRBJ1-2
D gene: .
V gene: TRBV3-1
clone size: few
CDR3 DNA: TGTGCCAGCAGCCAGGTCATCAGGGGAGCCGGCTACACCTTC
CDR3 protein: CASSQVIRGAGYTF

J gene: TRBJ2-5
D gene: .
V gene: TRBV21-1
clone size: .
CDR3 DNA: TGTGCCAGCAGCTCTAGCGAGCAAGAGACCCAGTACTTC
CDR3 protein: CASSSSEQETQYF

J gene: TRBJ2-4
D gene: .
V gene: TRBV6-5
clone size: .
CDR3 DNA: TGTGCCAGCACCCCCGTTTTTCTGTGGTACTTC
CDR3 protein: CASTPVFLWYF

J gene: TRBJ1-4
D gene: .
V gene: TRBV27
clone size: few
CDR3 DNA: TGTGCCAGCAGTCCAAACAGGGCGGCTAATGAAAAACTGTTTTTT
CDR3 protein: CASSPNRAANEKLFF

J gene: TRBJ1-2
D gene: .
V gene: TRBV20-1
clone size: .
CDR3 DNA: TGCAGTGCCCCACAGGGCCGTAACTATGGCTACACCTTC
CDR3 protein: CSAPQGRNYGYTF

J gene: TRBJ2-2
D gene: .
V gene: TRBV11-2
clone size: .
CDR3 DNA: TGTGCCAGCAATTCCCCGTGGAGAAACACCGGGGAGCTGTTTTTT
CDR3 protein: CASNSPWRNTGELFF

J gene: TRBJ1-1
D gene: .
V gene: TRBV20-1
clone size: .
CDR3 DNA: TGCAGTGCTGCGGGGGGGTTGAGCACTGAAGCTTTCTTT
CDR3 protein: CSAAGGLSTEAFF

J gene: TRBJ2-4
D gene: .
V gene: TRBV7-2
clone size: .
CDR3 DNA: TGTGCCAGCAGCTTGGACGGCCTTTGGGACATTCAGTACTTC
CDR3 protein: CASSLDGLWDIQYF

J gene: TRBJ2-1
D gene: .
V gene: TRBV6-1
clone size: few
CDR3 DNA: TGTGCCAGCGAGATCTCCTACAATGAGCAGTTCTTC
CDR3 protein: CASEISYNEQFF

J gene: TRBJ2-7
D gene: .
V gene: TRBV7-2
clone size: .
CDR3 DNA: TGTGCCAGCAGCTTAAAAGGACCCTCCTACGAGCAGTACTTC
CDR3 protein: CASSLKGPSYEQYF

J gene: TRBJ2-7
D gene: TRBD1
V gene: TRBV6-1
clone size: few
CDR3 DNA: TGTGCCAGCACTGTGACAGGGGGCGCCTACGAGCAGTACTTC
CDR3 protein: CASTVTGGAYEQYF

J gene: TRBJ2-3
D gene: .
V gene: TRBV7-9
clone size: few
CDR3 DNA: TGTGCCAGCCTCTTATCGCAGCGGTGGCCAGATACGCAGTATTTT
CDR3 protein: CASLLSQRWPDTQYF

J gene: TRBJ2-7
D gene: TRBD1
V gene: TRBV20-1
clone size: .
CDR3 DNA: TGCAGTGCTAACGCCGGGACAGGGTTCTACGAGCAGTACTTC
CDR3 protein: CSANAGTGFYEQYF

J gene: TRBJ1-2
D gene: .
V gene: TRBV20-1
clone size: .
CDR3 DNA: TGCAGTGCCCTATCGGAGGGACGGAGGGTTGGCTACACCTTC
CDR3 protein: CSALSEGRRVGYTF

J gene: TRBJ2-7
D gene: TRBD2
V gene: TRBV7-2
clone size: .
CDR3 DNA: TGTGCCAGCAGCTTCGGACTAGACGCCTACGAGCAGTACTTC
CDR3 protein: CASSFGLDAYEQYF

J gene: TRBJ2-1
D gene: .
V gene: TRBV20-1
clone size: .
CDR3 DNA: TGCAGTGCTAGCCTTCTGCGGGACTTCTCCTACAATGAGCAGTTCTTC
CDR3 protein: CSASLLRDFSYNEQFF

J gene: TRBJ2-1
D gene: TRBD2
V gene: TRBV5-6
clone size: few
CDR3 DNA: TGTGCCAGCAGCCCGCTTTCTCTTATAACGGGGGGGAATGAGCAGTTCTTC
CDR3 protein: CASSPLSLITGGNEQFF

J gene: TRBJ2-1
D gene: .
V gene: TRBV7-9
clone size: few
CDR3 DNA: TGTGCCAGCAGCGACGGATGGGTGTCGTTCTTC
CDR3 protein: CASSDGWVSFF

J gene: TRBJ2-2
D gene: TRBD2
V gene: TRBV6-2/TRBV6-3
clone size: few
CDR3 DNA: TGTGCCAGCACCCTAGTAGCGGGAGTCAACACCGGGGAGCTGTTTTTT
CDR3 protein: CASTLVAGVNTGELFF

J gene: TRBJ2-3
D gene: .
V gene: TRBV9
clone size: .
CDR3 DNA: TGTGCCAGCAGCGTAGCTACCGCGAGCGCAGATACGCAGTATTTT
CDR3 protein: CASSVATASADTQYF

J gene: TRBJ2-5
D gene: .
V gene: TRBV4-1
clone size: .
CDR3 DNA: TGCGCCAGCAGCCGAACCGGGATCCAAGAGACCCAGTACTTC
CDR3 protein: CASSRTGIQETQYF

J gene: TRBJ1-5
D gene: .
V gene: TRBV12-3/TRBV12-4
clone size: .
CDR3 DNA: TGTGCCAGCAGGCAGGGGATTTATAGCAATCAGCCCCAGCATTTT
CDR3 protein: CASRQGIYSNQPQHF

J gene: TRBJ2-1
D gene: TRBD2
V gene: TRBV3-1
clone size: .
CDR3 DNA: TGTGCCAGCAGGCGGAGCGGGGGGAACAATGAGCAGTTCTTC
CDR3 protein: CASRRSGGNNEQFF

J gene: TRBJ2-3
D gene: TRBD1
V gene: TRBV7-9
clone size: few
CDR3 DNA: TGTGCCAGCAGCTCTGGGGGACAGCATACGCAGTATTTT
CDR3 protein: CASSSGGQHTQYF